This T cell receptor (beta chain) originates from a study of blood T cell repertoires in COVID-19 (dated by TCRdb to between 2020 and 2021). At the level of the whole study: The collaborator samples originated in the United States, Italy and Spain and spanned the acute and convalescent phases of COVID-19. Where available, HLA class I and class II types were taken from metadata supplied by the sample provider and were not determined by assay-based typing. The samples were drawn from the first 160 participants of the ongoing ImmuneRACE study and from 950 to 1,500 subjects provided by 6 global collaborators. The prospective study material was composed of cDNA or gDNA derived from T cells, B-cell-depleted T cells, or PBMCs. A freely available public database, intended as a resource for researchers studying the immune response to SARS-CoV-2, is where the repertoires were released. Sample metadata almost always included a de-identified subject ID, COVID-19 status, age in years and sex. The dataset comprised deeply sampled blood TCRbeta repertoires from subjects exposed to, actively infected with, or recovered from COVID-19. Results the study describes overall, beyond this receptor: The amount of clinical and demographic metadata varied by source and participant and was provided uncurated.

Of note for this clone: What this receptor recognizes is not known. No quality values exist for individual bases; no much larger clone is one base distant.

TCRbeta CDR3 regions were amplified from genomic DNA using the immunoSEQ Assay, a bias-controlled multiplex PCR. In the paper's pipeline: The number of nucleated cells in each sample was estimated by amplification of reference gene primers within the assay. To quantify the absolute abundance of each unique TCRbeta CDR3 rearrangement, sequence reads were collapsed and filtered. For each sample, productive Simpson clonality was calculated as the square root of Simpson's diversity index over productive rearrangements. TCRdb carries this immuneACCESS record with in-frame sequences only. Its versions omit some clonotypes, under half of them owing to an unresolved V gene in the studies checked, with the rest unexplained. That table is the source of V, J and clone size, and D and trimming were worked out from the DNA. For this sample the table gives tens of thousands of clones, of which around 86% were detected only once. The ten largest make up 2.5% to 3% of the sample.

Each collaborating institution followed its own protocols to collect whole blood in K2EDTA tubes. Collaborator samples were shipped for TCRbeta analysis as frozen whole blood, isolated PBMCs, or DNA extracted from either sample type. V loses 1 base of germline sequence and J loses 15 bases, and the interval between the two ends is 22 bases. Measured from the cysteine to the phenylalanine, the CDR3 is 16 residues long. The CDR3 DNA has 48 bases and is translated from base 1. Per the germline V gene, MNHNS is the CDR1 and SASEGT is the CDR2. The sequence derives from a man older than 75 with acute or convalescent COVID-19. The sample was peripheral blood. The rearrangement joined TRBV6-1 to TRBJ1-6; the D gene identity is not certain. The DNA reads TGTGCCAGCAGTGAAGTTGGCTGGGAGCCCCCGTTTTGCCTCCACTTT. Translated, this gives CASSEVGWEPPFCLHF.